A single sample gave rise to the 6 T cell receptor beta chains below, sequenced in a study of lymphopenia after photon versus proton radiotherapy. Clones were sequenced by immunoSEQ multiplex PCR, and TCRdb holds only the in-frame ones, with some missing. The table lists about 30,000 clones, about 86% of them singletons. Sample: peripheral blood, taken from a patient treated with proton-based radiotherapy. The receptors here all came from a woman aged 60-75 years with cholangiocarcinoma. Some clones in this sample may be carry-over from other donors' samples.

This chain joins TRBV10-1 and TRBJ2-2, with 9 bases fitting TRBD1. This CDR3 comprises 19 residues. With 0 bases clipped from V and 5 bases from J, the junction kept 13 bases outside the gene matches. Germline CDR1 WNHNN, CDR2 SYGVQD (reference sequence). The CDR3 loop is CASSESRLDRGVWTGELFF. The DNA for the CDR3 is TGCGCCAGCAGTGAGTCCCGGTTGGACAGGGGTGTTTGGACCGGGGAGCTGTTTTTT.

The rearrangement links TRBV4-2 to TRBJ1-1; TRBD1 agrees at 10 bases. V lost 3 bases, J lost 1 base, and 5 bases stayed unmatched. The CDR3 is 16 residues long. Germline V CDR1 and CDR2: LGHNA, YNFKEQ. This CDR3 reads CASSQDRQGANTEAFF. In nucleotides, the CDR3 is TGTGCCAGCAGCCAGGATAGACAGGGGGCGAACACTGAAGCTTTCTTT.

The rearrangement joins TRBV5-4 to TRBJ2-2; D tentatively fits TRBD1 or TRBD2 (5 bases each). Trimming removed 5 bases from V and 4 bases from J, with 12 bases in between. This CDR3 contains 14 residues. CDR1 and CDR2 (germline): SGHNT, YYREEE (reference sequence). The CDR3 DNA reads TGTGCCAGCAGTCTCGTGAGGGGCACCGGGGAGCTGTTTTTT. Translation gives CASSLVRGTGELFF.

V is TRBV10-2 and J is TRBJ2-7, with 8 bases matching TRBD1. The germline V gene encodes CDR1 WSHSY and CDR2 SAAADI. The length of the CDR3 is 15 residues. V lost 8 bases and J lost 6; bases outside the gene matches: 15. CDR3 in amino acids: CASQDLRGREGEQYF. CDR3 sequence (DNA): TGCGCCAGCCAAGACCTCAGGGGGCGCGAAGGCGAGCAGTACTTC.

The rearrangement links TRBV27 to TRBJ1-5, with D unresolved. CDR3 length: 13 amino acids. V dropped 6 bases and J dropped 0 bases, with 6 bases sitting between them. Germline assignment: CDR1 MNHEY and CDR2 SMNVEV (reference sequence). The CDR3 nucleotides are TGTGCCAGCAGGGGGAGTAGCAATCAGCCCCAGCATTTT. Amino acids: CASRGSSNQPQHF.

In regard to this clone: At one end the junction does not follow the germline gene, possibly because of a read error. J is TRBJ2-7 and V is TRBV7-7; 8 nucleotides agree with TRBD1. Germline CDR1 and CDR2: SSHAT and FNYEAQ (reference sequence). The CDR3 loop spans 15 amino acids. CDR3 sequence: CASSLRRGPLYEQYF. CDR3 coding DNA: TGTGCTAGCAGCTTACGCAGGGGGCCCCTCTACGAGCAGTACTTC.